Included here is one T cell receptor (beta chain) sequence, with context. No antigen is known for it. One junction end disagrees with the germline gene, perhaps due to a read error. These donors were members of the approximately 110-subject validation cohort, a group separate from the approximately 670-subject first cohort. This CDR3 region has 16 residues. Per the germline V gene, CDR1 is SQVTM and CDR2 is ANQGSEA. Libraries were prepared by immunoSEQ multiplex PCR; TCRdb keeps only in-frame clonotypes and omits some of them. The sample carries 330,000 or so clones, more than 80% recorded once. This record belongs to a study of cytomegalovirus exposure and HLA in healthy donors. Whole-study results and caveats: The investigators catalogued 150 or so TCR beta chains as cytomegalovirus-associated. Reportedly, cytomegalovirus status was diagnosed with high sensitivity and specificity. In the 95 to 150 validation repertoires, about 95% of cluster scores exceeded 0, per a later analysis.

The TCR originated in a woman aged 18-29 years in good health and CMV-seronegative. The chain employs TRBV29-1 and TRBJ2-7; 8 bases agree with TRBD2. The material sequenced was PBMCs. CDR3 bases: TGCAGCGTGGAAGGGATGGCGGGAGGCCAACCCTACGAGCAGTACTTC. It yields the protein CSVEGMAGGQPYEQYF.